This entry is about one T cell receptor (beta chain). The antigen is unknown. The V gene's germline CDR1 is SQVTM and CDR2 ANQGSEA. V was cut by 6 bases and J by 4 bases, with 15 bases left in between. The CDR3 is 13 residues long. From 5'RACE with constant-segment primers came TCR alpha and TCR beta cDNA libraries that carried sample barcodes and UMIs. One entry per CDR3 protein, called by TCRdb with MiXCR from the 5' RACE reads. The table lists 150,000 to 200,000 distinct CDR3 sequences, more than 12% of them singletons. This sample was included in a study of T-cell memory formation after mild COVID-19. Study as a whole: In these data, TCR clusters were largely donor specific. Study observations and caveats: Contracting clones from day 15 to 85 showed balanced CD4/CD8; later expanders favored CD4+. Among contracting clones, CD4+ were mainly CM/EM and CD8+ enriched in EMRA.

Material: PBMCs or a T cell subset sorted from them (not recorded which). This TCR derives from an adult woman who had mild COVID-19 (a few samples of this study predate the infection). Cell type and time point are not known. The V call is TRBV29-1, the J call TRBJ1-2; D is perhaps TRBD1 (5 bases). The CDR3 DNA sequence: TGCAGCGTCCTTCGTACTCAGGGCTATGGCTACACCTTC. It specifies CSVLRTQGYGYTF.